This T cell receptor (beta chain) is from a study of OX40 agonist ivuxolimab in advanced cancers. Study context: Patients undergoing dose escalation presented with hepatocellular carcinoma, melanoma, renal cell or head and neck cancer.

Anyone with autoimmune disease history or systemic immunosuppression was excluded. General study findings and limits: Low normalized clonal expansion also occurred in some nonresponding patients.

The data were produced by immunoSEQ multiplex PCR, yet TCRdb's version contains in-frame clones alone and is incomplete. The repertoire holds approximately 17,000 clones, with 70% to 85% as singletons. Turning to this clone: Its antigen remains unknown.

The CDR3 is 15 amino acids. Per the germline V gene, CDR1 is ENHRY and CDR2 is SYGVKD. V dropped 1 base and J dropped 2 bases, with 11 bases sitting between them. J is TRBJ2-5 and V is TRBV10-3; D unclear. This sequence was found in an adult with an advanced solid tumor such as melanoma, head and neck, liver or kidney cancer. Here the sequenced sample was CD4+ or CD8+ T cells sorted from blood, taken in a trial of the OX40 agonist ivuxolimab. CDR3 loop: CAISEWLQKQETQYF. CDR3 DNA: TGTGCCATCAGTGAGTGGCTACAGAAACAAGAGACCCAGTACTTC.